This entry features one T cell receptor (beta chain) sequence. This sample was taken from a study of blood T cell repertoires in COVID-19. Across the whole study: PBMCs, B-cell-depleted T cells, or T cells were the source of the cDNA or gDNA that made up the material.

The CDR3 extends over 15 amino acids. Trimming stripped 0 bases from V and 5 bases from J, with 11 bases between. Libraries were prepared by immunoSEQ multiplex PCR; TCRdb keeps only in-frame clonotypes and omits some of them. Here the sample spans around 170,000 clones, about 87% being singletons. The V call is TRBV23-1, the J call TRBJ1-5; possible D gene TRBD1, 5 bases. TRBV23-1 counts as an open reading frame of uncertain function. This TCR came from a man aged 60 to 75 with acute or convalescent COVID-19. The sample consisted of peripheral blood. The CDR3 loop reads CASSQSGGLHQPQHF. CDR3 sequence (DNA): TGCGCCAGCAGTCAATCGGGGGGACTGCATCAGCCCCAGCATTTT.